A single sample is the source of the 26 T cell receptor delta chains below, sequenced in a study of gamma-delta T cells after stem cell transplantation. TCRdb fed the RT-PCR reads into CATT to redo clone calling. The sample records approximately 1,600 delta-chain clones, around 4% being singletons. The sequencing input was gamma-delta T cells. The receptors shown here come from a human donor. It is not recorded whose cells these are; they may come from a transplant donor.

This clone was detected once. CDR3 in amino acids: CACDTLNLGVRRDTDKLIF. The CDR3 DNA follows: TGTGCCTGTGACACACTTAACTTGGGGGTCCGACGTGACACCGATAAACTCATCTTT. No V gene call was produced; the J gene was TRDJ1; no check of the table's D call, TRDD3, against the DNA was made. The CDR3 contains 19 residues.

The gene calls are TRDV2 and TRDJ1; TRDD3 aligns across 10 bases. The CDR3 has 15 amino acids. Germline CDR1 reads GEAIGNYY; CDR2 reads EKD. After removal of 3 bases from V and 3 bases from J, the junction contained 6 bases not matched to a gene. The CDR3 coding sequence is TGTGCCTGTGACGTACTGGGGGATCGAGCCGATAAACTCATCTTT. It translates to CACDVLGDRADKLIF.

This clone has just a few counts. A far larger clone lies a single base away; this is likely a read error. The same CDR3 can be traced to other DNA sequences in this sample. V is TRDV2 and J is TRDJ1, with 11 bases aligning to TRDD3. This CDR3 region has 18 residues. V lost 1 base to trimming and J lost 5 bases; unmatched junction nucleotides: 14. Germline V gives CDR1 GEAIGNYY, CDR2 EKD. CDR3 in DNA: TGTGCCTGTGACACGGTGGGGGATACGCGGGGGCTCGCTGATAAACTCATCTTT. It specifies CACDTVGDTRGLADKLIF.

Relative to its sample, this clone is large. V is TRDV2 and J is TRDJ3; 10 bases line up with TRDD3. With V trimmed by 0 bases and J by 0 bases, 10 bases remained unmatched. CDR3 length equals 21 residues. Germline V gives CDR1 GEAIGNYY, CDR2 EKD. CDR3 in DNA: TGTGCCTGTGACACCTTCGGGGGATACGGTCCTAGCTCCTGGGACACCCGACAGATGTTTTTC. Its translation is CACDTFGGYGPSSWDTRQMFF.

The chain recombines TRDV2 with TRDJ1; 9 nucleotides align to TRDD3. The CDR3 contains 15 residues. CDR1 is GEAIGNYY and CDR2 is EKD in the germline V gene. Trimming at V came to 4 bases and at J to 7 bases, leaving 12 bases not matched to a gene. CDR3: CACEALGDNRGKLIF. The CDR3 DNA reads TGTGCCTGTGAGGCCTTGGGGGATAATCGAGGTAAACTCATCTTT.

This clone is medium-sized by share. CDR3 coding DNA: TGTGCCTGTGACACCCTGGGGGATACCCCCTCCTGGGACACCCGACAGATGTTTTTC. This gives the protein CACDTLGDTPSWDTRQMFF. V and J are TRDV2 and TRDJ3; 11 nucleotides line up with TRDD3. Germline V gene sequence: CDR1 GEAIGNYY, CDR2 EKD. The trim removed 0 bases at V and 0 bases at J, leaving 3 bases unmatched. The CDR3 loop spans 19 amino acids.

This clone was found a few times. The chain joins TRDV1 to TRDJ1; 10 bases match TRDD3. Germline assignment: CDR1 TSWWSYY and CDR2 QGS. The V gene end was trimmed by 4 bases and the J gene end by 0 bases; junction bases not matched to a gene: 26. This CDR3 contains 23 residues. The CDR3 nucleotides are TGTGCTCTTGGGGTGGATGCCCTACGTTGGAACTACTGGGGGATCAGGTACACCGATAAACTCATCTTT. Protein product: CALGVDALRWNYWGIRYTDKLIF.

This clone was recorded a few times. The rearrangement joins TRDV2 to TRDJ1; a possible D gene is TRDD3 (6 bases). Trimming took off 1 base at V and 0 bases at J, with 23 bases between the two ends. This CDR3 spans 19 amino acids. Looked up from germline, CDR1 is GEAIGNYY and CDR2 is EKD. The CDR3 DNA reads as TGTGCCTGTGACACGCTGACTGGGCGGTCCACGGAGTACACCGATAAACTCATCTTT. Protein: CACDTLTGRSTEYTDKLIF.

This clone has only a few counts. V and J are TRDV2 and TRDJ1; 8 bases are a match to TRDD3. Germline V gene sequence: CDR1 GEAIGNYY, CDR2 EKD. The trim removed 4 bases at V and 1 base at J, leaving 13 bases unmatched. The CDR3 consists of 17 residues. CDR3: CACENLGDLGTTDKLIF. Written as DNA, the CDR3 is TGTGCCTGTGAGAACCTGGGGGACCTTGGTACCACCGATAAACTCATCTTT.

The chain uses TRDV2 and TRDJ1, with 7 bases lining up with TRDD3. With V trimmed by 0 bases and J by 3 bases, 6 bases remained unmatched. Germline lookup yields CDR1 GEAIGNYY and CDR2 EKD. There are 15 residues in the CDR3. In DNA, the CDR3 is TGTGCCTGTGACACCGTAGGGATACAGCCCGATAAACTCATCTTT. This sequence encodes CACDTVGIQPDKLIF.

A remark on this clone: Given a far larger clone just one base away, this is likely a sequencing read error. The V gene is TRDV2, the J gene TRDJ3; D possibly corresponds to TRDD3 (6 bases). From germline, CDR1 is GEAIGNYY and CDR2 EKD. This CDR3 is 16 amino acids long. The CDR3 loop reads CACDPVLGRDTRHMFF. Written as DNA, the CDR3 is TGTGCCTGTGACCCCGTACTGGGCCGGGACACCCGACATATGTTTTTC.

This clone was counted between two and nine times. A clone one base away is much larger, so this may be a read error. J is TRDJ1 and V is TRDV2; 7 bases are a match to TRDD3. Looked up from germline, CDR1 is GEAIGNYY and CDR2 is EKD. Losses at the gene ends were 0 bases for V and 0 bases for J; bases not matched to a gene: 9. The CDR3 runs to 17 residues. The CDR3 region is CACDTLPRLGHTDKLIF. For the CDR3, the DNA is TGTGCCTGTGACACCCTTCCACGACTGGGGCACACCGATAAACTCATCTTT.

CDR3 protein: CACDNIELRVTDHKLIF. The CDR3 DNA reads as TGTGCCTGTGACAACATTGAGTTGAGGGTGACCGACCATAAACTCATCTTT. The chain uses TRDV2 and TRDJ1; D unclear. Germline assignment: CDR1 GEAIGNYY and CDR2 EKD. V lost 2 bases and J 6 bases, leaving 24 bases between the germline ends. This CDR3 is built from 17 residues.

To note about this clone: The likely explanation is a read error, given a far larger clone one base away. V is TRDV2 and J is TRDJ1; 8 bases map to TRDD3. The CDR3 consists of 18 residues. Germline lookup yields CDR1 GEAIGNYY and CDR2 EKD. DNA of the CDR3: TGTGCCTGTGACACCGTTGGCCTTTCTGGGGGACTATCCGATAAACCCATCTTT. Translation gives CACDTVGLSGGLSDKPIF.

Comment on this clone: With a much larger clone just one base away, this may be a read error. Other DNA sequences of this sample code for an identical CDR3. The CDR3 DNA sequence: TGTGCGTGTGACCGACTACTGGGGGATACGCGCGATAAACTCATCTTT. Translation: CACDRLLGDTRDKLIF. The chain uses TRDV2 and TRDJ1; 13 positions match TRDD3. CDR1 and CDR2 (germline): GEAIGNYY, EKD. The CDR3 covers 16 residues.

This clone was found a few times. Given a much more abundant clone one base away, this may be a read error. In the same sample, other DNA sequences code for this CDR3. This chain uses TRDV2 with TRDJ1; D not certain. The CDR3 sequence is 16 residues long. Trimming removed 1 base at V and 0 bases at J, with 14 bases between. The germline V gene encodes CDR1 GEAIGNYY and CDR2 EKD. CDR3 bases: TGTGCCTGTGACACAGTTGAATCTGGCAACACCGATAAACTCATCTTT. This translates into CACDTVESGNTDKLIF.

The rearrangement links TRDV2 to TRDJ1; TRDD3 aligns across 8 bases. Per the germline V gene, CDR1 is GEAIGNYY and CDR2 is EKD. Germline trimming cut 7 bases from V and 0 bases from J; bases unmatched to any gene: 15. The CDR3 loop spans 17 amino acids. This CDR3 reads CACHPVGGGSYTDKLIF. The CDR3 nucleotides are TGTGCCTGCCACCCTGTGGGTGGGGGATCGTACACCGATAAACTCATCTTT.

This clone occurred a few times. This may stem from a read error, because a much larger clone lies one nucleotide away. The gene calls are TRDV2 and TRDJ1; 7 positions match TRDD3. The germline V gene has CDR1 GEAIGNYY and CDR2 EKD. This CDR3 comprises 15 residues. The CDR3: CACDPLGGYTDKPIF. As DNA, the CDR3 is TGTGCCTGTGACCCTCTGGGGGGTTACACCGATAAACCCATCTTT.

The genes are TRDV2 and TRDJ3; 13 bases are shared with TRDD3. The trim removed 1 base at V and 2 bases at J, leaving 16 bases unmatched. This CDR3 is built from 23 residues. Germline V gene lookup returns CDR1 GEAIGNYY and CDR2 EKD. CDR3 sequence reads: CACDTVEAIPTGGYAWDTRQMFF. The CDR3 DNA reads as TGTGCCTGTGACACGGTGGAAGCGATCCCTACTGGGGGATACGCCTGGGACACCCGACAGATGTTTTTC.

This clone was observed a handful of times. This chain's CDR3 is CACDTVLGDTQARQMFF. The DNA of the CDR3 is TGTGCCTGTGACACCGTACTGGGGGATACGCAGGCCCGACAGATGTTTTTC. This chain links TRDV2 with TRDJ3, with 13 bases lining up with TRDD3. The germline V gene has CDR1 GEAIGNYY and CDR2 EKD. The CDR3 spans 17 residues. J gave up 11 bases and V 0 bases, and 6 bases lay outside the gene matches.

This clone occurred a few times. This may arise from a read error, as a much more abundant clone is one base away. The CDR3 DNA follows: TGTGCCTGTGACCCACTGGGGGGCACCGATAAACTCATCTTT. It specifies CACDPLGGTDKLIF. The chain joins TRDV2 to TRDJ1, with TRDD3 matching 8 bases. The V and J ends lost 3 bases and 1 base, in that order; junction bases with no gene match: 3. The CDR3 covers 14 residues. Looked up from germline, CDR1 is GEAIGNYY and CDR2 is EKD.

Notes on this clone: The same CDR3 arises from other DNA sequences in this sample as well. The chain joins TRDV2 to TRDJ3; 13 bases agree with TRDD3. Looked up from germline, CDR1 is GEAIGNYY and CDR2 is EKD. Germline trimming cut 1 base from V and 0 bases from J; bases unmatched to any gene: 17. CDR3 length equals 24 residues. Here the CDR3 DNA reads TGTGCCTGTGACACTGTTACTACTACTGGGGGATACGCGTTCCACTCCTGGGACACCCGACAGATGTTTTTC. This codes for CACDTVTTTGGYAFHSWDTRQMFF.

On this clone: A read error may be the cause here, since a much bigger clone is one base away. V is TRDV2 and J is TRDJ1; 7 bases align to TRDD3. The CDR3 covers 15 residues. Trimming at V came to 3 bases and at J to 7 bases, leaving 13 bases not matched to a gene. The germline gives CDR1 GEAIGNYY, CDR2 EKD. CDR3 in DNA: TGTGCCTGTGACCCGCTGGGGGGTACGGACGGTAAACTCATCTTT. Amino acid sequence: CACDPLGGTDGKLIF.

As to this clone: Since a far larger clone is one base different, this is likely a read error. This specimen includes other DNA sequences encoding the same CDR3. The CDR3 DNA is TGTGCCTGCGACACGGTGGGGGAGTACACCGATAAACTCATCTTT. It specifies CACDTVGEYTDKLIF. The chain recombines TRDV2 with TRDJ1; 7 bases line up with TRDD3. Germline V gives CDR1 GEAIGNYY, CDR2 EKD. CDR3 length equals 15 residues.

This clone is medium-sized (0.01 to 0.1%) by share. The J gene is TRDJ1, the V gene TRDV2; 8 bases line up with TRDD3. With V trimmed by 3 bases and J by 4 bases, 6 bases remained unmatched. Germline V gene sequence: CDR1 GEAIGNYY, CDR2 EKD. This CDR3 is 14 amino acids long. CDR3 sequence: CACDPLGANDKLIF. CDR3 DNA sequence: TGTGCCTGTGACCCACTGGGGGCTAACGATAAACTCATCTTT.

In its sample, this clone was seen a few times. V gene TRDV2 combines with J gene TRDJ1, with D possibly matching TRDD3 (6 bases). CDR1 GEAIGNYY and CDR2 EKD come from the germline V gene. The CDR3 has 18 amino acids. The V end lost 0 bases, the J end lost 0 bases, and 19 bases lay between the germline ends. DNA for the CDR3: TGTGCCTGTGACACCGTAGGCGGGGATCCAATGTACACCGATAAACTCATCTTT. This sequence encodes CACDTVGGDPMYTDKLIF.